A selection of T cell receptor beta chains follows, all from one sample in a study of molecular identifiers for immune sequencing clone quantification. One entry per CDR3 protein, called by TCRdb with MiXCR from the PCR reads. The profile shows under 350,000 distinct CDR3 sequences, under 25% of them singletons. Sequencing input: naive CD8+ T cells from blood, with Jurkat cell RNA spiked in. The receptors shown here come from a human donor in good health. Some libraries in this study had Jurkat cell RNA spiked in. The CDR3 runs from the conserved cysteine through the conserved F or W. D genes are given only for firm matches. Where a row states a size, it is once, few, many or the class of an expanded clone; other rows omit it.

CDR3 length,D gene,clone size,J gene,V gene,CDR3 protein,CDR3 DNA
13,-,many,TRBJ2-7,TRBV7-9,CASSLGALSEQYF,TGTGCCAGCAGCCTCGGGGCGCTTTCGGAGCAGTACTTC
13,-,many,TRBJ2-1,TRBV7-2,CASSQDSYNEQFF,TGTGCCAGCAGCCAGGACAGCTACAATGAGCAGTTCTTC
11,TRBD1,-,TRBJ1-1,TRBV28,CASSIGGEAFF,TGTGCCAGCAGTATAGGGGGCGAGGCTTTCTTT
13,TRBD1,few,TRBJ1-5,TRBV10-1,CASSAQGGQPQHF,TGCGCCAGCAGTGCCCAGGGGGGTCAGCCCCAGCATTTT
14,-,few,TRBJ2-3,TRBV2,CASRRPQSDDTQYF,TGTGCCAGCAGACGGCCCCAGTCCGATGATACGCAGTATTTT
13,TRBD1,-,TRBJ2-7,TRBV12-3/TRBV12-4,CASSRGQGHEQYF,TGTGCCAGCAGCCGTGGACAGGGCCACGAGCAGTACTTC
17,TRBD2,-,TRBJ2-7,TRBV5-1,CASSPGLAGGPSYEQYF,TGCGCCAGCAGCCCGGGACTAGCGGGGGGCCCCTCCTACGAGCAGTACTTC
14,TRBD2,many,TRBJ2-7,TRBV5-6,CASSEGGRGNEQYF,TGTGCCAGCTCCGAGGGCGGGAGGGGGAACGAGCAGTACTTC
15,-,-,TRBJ2-7,TRBV6-5,CASSYGVLSSYEQYF,TGTGCCAGCAGTTACGGGGTTCTAAGCTCCTACGAGCAGTACTTC
17,-,-,TRBJ2-4,TRBV6-1,CAGGAPGHQLAKNIQYF,TGTGCCGGCGGAGCCCCGGGACACCAACTAGCCAAAAACATTCAGTACTTC
14,-,many,TRBJ2-5,TRBV7-3,CASSYFGQTETQYF,TGTGCCAGCAGCTACTTCGGACAGACCGAGACCCAGTACTTC
16,TRBD1,few,TRBJ1-1,TRBV4-1,CASSQGTGDVDTEAFF,TGCGCCAGCAGCCAGGGGACAGGGGACGTCGACACTGAAGCTTTCTTT
17,-,-,TRBJ2-1,TRBV24-1,CATSDSEGSLSYNEQFF,TGTGCCACCAGTGATTCTGAAGGGAGTCTGTCCTACAATGAGCAGTTCTTC
14,TRBD1,-,TRBJ2-7,TRBV5-3,CASSPGQVGYEQYF,TGTGCCAGCAGCCCGGGACAGGTCGGGTACGAGCAGTACTTC
15,TRBD2,-,TRBJ2-7,TRBV7-9,CASIPEGTSGSEQYF,TGTGCCAGCATCCCCGAGGGGACTAGCGGCTCCGAGCAGTACTTC
12,-,few,TRBJ2-1,TRBV13,CASSLYSGEQFF,TGTGCCAGCAGCTTATACAGCGGTGAGCAGTTCTTC
15,TRBD1,-,TRBJ2-3,TRBV9,CASSVAGTGADTQYF,TGTGCCAGCAGCGTAGCCGGGACAGGGGCAGATACGCAGTATTTT
13,-,few,TRBJ2-7,TRBV7-6,CASSYQDRGEQYF,TGTGCCAGCAGCTACCAAGATCGAGGGGAGCAGTACTTC
15,-,-,TRBJ2-5,TRBV7-9,CASSPPPRALETQYF,TGTGCCAGCAGCCCCCCCCCGAGGGCGTTGGAGACCCAGTACTTC
13,-,many,TRBJ2-7,TRBV13,CASSREGLYEQYF,TGTGCCAGCAGCCGCGAGGGGTTGTACGAGCAGTACTTC
17,-,few,TRBJ1-2,TRBV28,CASSSQPSGGTNYGYTF,TGTGCCAGCAGTTCCCAACCCAGTGGGGGGACAAACTATGGCTACACCTTC
13,-,few,TRBJ2-3,TRBV6-5,CASTKGGSDTQYF,TGTGCCAGCACCAAAGGGGGGTCAGATACGCAGTATTTT
15,TRBD1,-,TRBJ1-5,TRBV4-2,CASSQRDRDNKPQQF,TGTGCCAGCAGCCAGAGGGACAGGGACAATAAGCCCCAGCAATTT
17,TRBD2,few,TRBJ2-7,TRBV6-5,CASSYPREGGTVYEQYF,TGTGCCAGCAGTTACCCCCGGGAGGGGGGGACCGTCTACGAGCAGTACTTC
12,-,few,TRBJ2-7,TRBV7-9,CASSSKLGEQYF,TGTGCCAGCAGCTCCAAGTTGGGCGAGCAGTACTTC
17,TRBD2,-,TRBJ2-3,TRBV4-1,CASSQSAGGGTADTQYF,TGCGCCAGCAGCCAATCCGCTGGCGGGGGGACCGCAGATACGCAGTATTTT
14,-,few,TRBJ2-7,TRBV5-4,CASSLDVSGYEQYF,TGTGCCAGCAGCTTGGATGTTAGCGGCTACGAGCAGTACTTC
14,TRBD2,-,TRBJ2-7,TRBV19,CASSTTSAGYEQYF,TGTGCCAGTAGTACGACTAGCGCCGGCTACGAGCAGTACTTC
14,-,many,TRBJ1-1,TRBV12-3/TRBV12-4,CASSLEGFGTEAFF,TGTGCCAGCAGTTTAGAAGGGTTTGGCACTGAAGCTTTCTTT
15,TRBD1,many,TRBJ1-5,TRBV15,CATSLRRGSNQPQHF,TGTGCCACCAGCCTCCGCAGGGGGAGCAATCAGCCCCAGCATTTT
15,TRBD1,few,TRBJ1-2,TRBV4-1,CASSQEAGGNYGYTF,TGCGCCAGCAGCCAAGAAGCAGGGGGTAACTATGGCTACACCTTC
16,-,many,TRBJ2-3,TRBV9,CASSVRGLDITDTQYF,TGTGCCAGCAGCGTCAGGGGACTGGACATCACAGATACGCAGTATTTT
16,TRBD1,-,TRBJ2-1,TRBV2,CASIRDGQGAYNERFF,TGTGCCAGCATCAGAGACGGGCAGGGGGCTTACAATGAGCGGTTCTTC
14,-,-,TRBJ2-7,TRBV7-9,CASSLVLVPDEQYF,TGTGCCAGCAGCTTAGTTCTAGTTCCCGACGAGCAGTACTTC
15,-,many,TRBJ1-3,TRBV7-6,CASSIGPGDGNTIYF,TGTGCCAGCAGCATCGGACCCGGGGATGGAAACACCATATATTTT
14,-,many,TRBJ2-7,TRBV30,CAWSEGGGPYEQYF,TGTGCCTGGAGCGAAGGGGGGGGGCCCTACGAGCAGTACTTC
14,-,-,TRBJ2-5,TRBV7-9,CASSWWATGETQYF,TGTGCCAGCAGCTGGTGGGCGACGGGGGAGACCCAGTACTTC
12,-,few,TRBJ2-1,TRBV10-3,CAIGDSYNEQFF,TGTGCCATAGGTGACAGTTACAATGAGCAGTTCTTC
15,-,-,TRBJ1-5,TRBV5-4,CASSSGPTGNQPQHF,TGTGCCAGCAGCTCCGGGCCGACGGGCAATCAGCCCCAGCATTTT
14,-,many,TRBJ1-5,TRBV4-1,CASSHGQFNQPQHF,TGCGCCAGCAGCCACGGACAGTTTAACCAGCCCCAGCATTTT
13,TRBD1,few,TRBJ2-7,TRBV27,CASRGGQAPWQYF,TGTGCCAGCAGGGGGGGACAGGCTCCATGGCAGTACTTC
14,TRBD1,many,TRBJ2-5,TRBV13,CASSEGTDRETQYF,TGTGCCAGCAGCGAGGGGACAGATAGAGAGACCCAGTACTTC
15,-,many,TRBJ1-1,TRBV7-9,CASSLPWNRRIEAFF,TGTGCCAGCAGCCTCCCCTGGAACCGACGGATTGAAGCTTTCTTT
15,-,few,TRBJ1-1,TRBV9,CASSVAARDSTEAFF,TGTGCCAGCAGCGTAGCGGCACGCGATAGCACTGAAGCTTTCTTT
14,-,few,TRBJ2-4,TRBV7-9,CASNPTVDENIQYF,TGTGCCAGCAACCCAACGGTGGACGAAAACATTCAGTACTTC
15,-,many,TRBJ1-5,TRBV12-3/TRBV12-4,CASSPIEYSNQPQHF,TGTGCCAGCAGCCCAATAGAATATAGCAATCAGCCCCAGCATTTT
15,TRBD1,few,TRBJ2-6,TRBV25-1,CASSGDSSGANVLTF,TGTGCCAGCAGTGGGGACAGTTCTGGGGCCAACGTCCTGACTTTC
15,-,few,TRBJ2-7,TRBV6-2/TRBV6-3,CASSRVRDNSYEQYF,TGTGCCAGCAGCCGAGTCCGGGACAACTCCTACGAGCAGTACTTC
14,-,many,TRBJ1-5,TRBV12-3/TRBV12-4,CASSRGYSNQPQHF,TGTGCCAGCAGCAGGGGTTATAGCAATCAGCCCCAGCATTTT
13,-,many,TRBJ2-7,TRBV6-6,CASSYSQAYEQYF,TGTGCCAGCAGTTACTCGCAGGCCTACGAGCAGTACTTC
15,-,many,TRBJ2-3,TRBV4-3,CASSQDVASTDTQYF,TGCGCCAGCAGCCAAGATGTCGCGAGCACAGATACGCAGTATTTT